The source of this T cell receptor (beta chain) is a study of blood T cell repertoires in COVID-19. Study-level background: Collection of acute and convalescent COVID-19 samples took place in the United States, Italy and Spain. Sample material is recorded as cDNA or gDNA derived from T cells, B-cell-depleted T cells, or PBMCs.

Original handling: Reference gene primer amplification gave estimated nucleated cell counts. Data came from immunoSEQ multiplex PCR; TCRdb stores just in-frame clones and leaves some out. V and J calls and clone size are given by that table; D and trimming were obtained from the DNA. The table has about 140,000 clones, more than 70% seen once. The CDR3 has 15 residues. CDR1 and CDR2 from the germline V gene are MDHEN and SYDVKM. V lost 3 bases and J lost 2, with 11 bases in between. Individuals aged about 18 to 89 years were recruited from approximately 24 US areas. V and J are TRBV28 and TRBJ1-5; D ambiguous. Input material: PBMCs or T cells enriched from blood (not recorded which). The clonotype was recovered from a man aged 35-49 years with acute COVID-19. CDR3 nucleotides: TGTGCCAGCAGTTTCGTCCTGGGAGGCAATCAGCCCCAGCATTTT. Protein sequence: CASSFVLGGNQPQHF.